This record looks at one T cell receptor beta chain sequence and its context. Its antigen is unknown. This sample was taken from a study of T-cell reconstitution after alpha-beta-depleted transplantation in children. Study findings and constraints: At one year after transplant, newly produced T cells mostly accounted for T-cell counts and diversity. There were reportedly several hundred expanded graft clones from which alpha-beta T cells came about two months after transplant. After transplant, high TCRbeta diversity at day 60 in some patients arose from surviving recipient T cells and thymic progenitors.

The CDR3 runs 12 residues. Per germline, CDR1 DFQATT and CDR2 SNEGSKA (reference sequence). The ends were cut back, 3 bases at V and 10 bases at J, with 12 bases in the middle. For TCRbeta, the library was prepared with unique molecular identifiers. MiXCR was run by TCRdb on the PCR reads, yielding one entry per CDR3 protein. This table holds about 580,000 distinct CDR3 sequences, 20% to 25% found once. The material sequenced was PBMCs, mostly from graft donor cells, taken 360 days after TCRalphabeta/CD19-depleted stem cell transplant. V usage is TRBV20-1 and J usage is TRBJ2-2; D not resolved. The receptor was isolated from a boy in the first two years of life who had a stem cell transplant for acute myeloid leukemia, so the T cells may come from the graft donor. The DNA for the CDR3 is TGCAGTGCTAGTGGCCCCTCGGAGGAGCTGTTTTTT. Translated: CSASGPSEELFF.